The source of this T cell receptor (beta chain) is a study of cytomegalovirus exposure and HLA in healthy donors. Study results and caveats: Upon later analysis, TCR association rates were observed to vary by HLA locus, being highest for DRB1 and lowest for HLA-C. Testing in vitro showed three CMV-associated chains specific for CMV antigens. On later analysis, the bulk of CMV-associated TCR beta chains appeared to be HLA-restricted.

Unmatched junction bases numbered 3, after V lost 4 bases and J lost 1 base. There are 15 residues in the CDR3. Per germline, CDR1 SGHTA and CDR2 FQGNSA. The PCR used 60 Vbeta and 13 Jbeta primers. Profiled with immunoSEQ multiplex PCR; TCRdb holds only in-frame clones, not every one. The sample consists of about 120,000 clones, 80% of them appearing once. In regard to this clone: Antigen specificity is unknown.

The chain uses TRBV7-2 and TRBJ1-4, with 7 bases matching TRBD1. The source of this sequence is a man in his thirties or forties in good health and CMV-seropositive. Sequenced input: PBMCs. The CDR3 loop is CASSSRDRTNEKLFF. CDR3 DNA sequence: TGTGCCAGCAGCTCTCGGGACAGAACTAATGAAAAACTGTTTTTT. Combining the CDR3 with reference TRBV7-2 and TRBJ1-4 gives the whole variable domain GAGVSQSPSNKVTEKGKDVELRCDPISGHTALYWYRQSLGQGLEFLIYFQGNSAPDKSGLPSDRFSAERTGGSVSTLTIQRTQQEDSAVYLCASSSRDRTNEKLFFGSGTQLSVL.